Listed below are T cell receptor beta chains from one sample, sequenced in a study of blood T cells in healthy people across ages. TCRdb re-called the 5' RACE reads through MiXCR, storing one row per CDR3 protein. The sample holds hundreds of thousands of distinct CDR3 sequences; roughly 64% are singletons and the top ten take approximately 23%. The sample consisted of blood. These receptors all stem from a man younger than 40 in good health. Both conserved end residues are part of each CDR3. D genes are given only for firm matches. Rows may omit the clone size; those that give it use once, few, many or a size class.

J	V	size	D	CDR3	DNA
TRBJ1-4	TRBV12-3/TRBV12-4	-	-	CASSGSNSEKLFF	TGTGCCAGCTCCGGGTCCAACTCTGAAAAACTGTTTTTT
TRBJ2-1	TRBV6-2/TRBV6-3	-	TRBD2	CASRRGTSGESQQFF	TGTGCCAGCAGGCGAGGGACTAGCGGGGAGTCCCAGCAGTTCTTC
TRBJ2-3	TRBV12-3/TRBV12-4	many	-	CASSFGVSADTQYF	TGTGCCAGCAGTTTCGGGGTGAGCGCAGATACGCAGTATTTT
TRBJ2-3	TRBV27	-	TRBD1	CASSRRTGIGTQYF	TGTGCCAGCAGTCGCAGGACAGGGATAGGTACGCAGTATTTT
TRBJ1-6	TRBV20-1	few	-	CSARDRGSGNSPLHF	TGCAGTGCTAGAGATCGAGGCAGCGGTAATTCACCCCTCCACTTT
TRBJ2-7	TRBV14	-	TRBD1	CASPVLKPRDRDYEQYF	TGTGCCAGTCCAGTTTTAAAGCCTCGGGACAGGGACTACGAGCAGTACTTC
TRBJ2-5	TRBV7-2	-	-	CASQSNSGEKETQYF	TGTGCCTCCCAGAGCAATAGCGGAGAAAAAGAGACCCAGTACTTC
TRBJ2-5	TRBV28	-	TRBD2	CASSGLAGIQETQYF	TGTGCCAGCAGTGGGTTAGCGGGGATCCAAGAGACCCAGTACTTC
TRBJ1-2	TRBV11-2	-	-	CASSFPKSYGYTF	TGTGCCAGCAGCTTCCCGAAGAGCTATGGCTACACCTTC
TRBJ1-1	TRBV10-3	many	-	CATGSGVQNTEAFF	TGTGCCACAGGATCAGGGGTTCAGAACACTGAAGCTTTCTTT
TRBJ1-2	TRBV9	-	-	CASSQVNYGYTF	TGTGCCAGCAGCCAAGTCAACTATGGCTACACCTTC
TRBJ2-1	TRBV21-1	-	-	CASSKERVREQFF	TGTGCCAGCAGCAAGGAGAGGGTCCGGGAGCAGTTCTTC
TRBJ1-2	TRBV7-2	-	TRBD1	CASSLDRGLKYGYTF	TGTGCCAGCAGCTTAGACAGGGGGCTGAAATATGGCTACACCTTC
TRBJ1-2	TRBV20-1	-	-	CSAPPDSENYGYTF	TGCAGTGCTCCACCGGACTCCGAGAACTATGGCTACACCTTC
TRBJ2-3	TRBV6-5	-	TRBD2	CASSYSPSGATDTQYF	TGTGCCAGCAGTTACTCCCCCAGCGGGGCCACAGATACGCAGTATTTT
TRBJ1-2	TRBV20-1	few	-	CSAREPGKNYGYTF	TGCAGTGCTAGAGAGCCAGGGAAGAACTATGGCTACACCTTC
TRBJ2-3	TRBV28	once	TRBD2	CASSFGLAAFTDTQYF	TGTGCCAGCAGTTTTGGGCTAGCGGCTTTCACAGATACGCAGTATTTT
TRBJ2-1	TRBV20-1	many	TRBD2	CSAPDTSVEQFF	TGCAGTGCCCCTGATACTAGCGTTGAGCAGTTCTTC
TRBJ2-7	TRBV12-3/TRBV12-4	-	TRBD1	CASRNQGAVEQYF	TGTGCCAGCAGGAACCAGGGGGCGGTCGAGCAGTACTTC
TRBJ1-2	TRBV12-3/TRBV12-4	-	-	CASSQKDYGYTF	TGTGCCAGCAGTCAAAAGGACTATGGCTACACCTTC
TRBJ1-5	TRBV12-3/TRBV12-4	few	-	CASSLGGALGSNQPQHF	TGTGCCAGCAGTTTAGGGGGGGCCTTGGGTAGCAATCAGCCCCAGCATTTT
TRBJ2-7	TRBV5-6	-	-	CASSRPTNEQYF	TGTGCCAGCAGCCGACCGACTAATGAGCAGTACTTC
TRBJ2-7	TRBV4-2	few	-	CASSHRDREQYF	TGTGCCAGCAGCCACAGGGACCGCGAGCAGTACTTC
TRBJ2-2	TRBV20-1	-	TRBD2	CSARAAGGARTGELFF	TGCAGTGCTAGAGCGGCCGGGGGGGCCAGGACCGGGGAGCTGTTTTTT